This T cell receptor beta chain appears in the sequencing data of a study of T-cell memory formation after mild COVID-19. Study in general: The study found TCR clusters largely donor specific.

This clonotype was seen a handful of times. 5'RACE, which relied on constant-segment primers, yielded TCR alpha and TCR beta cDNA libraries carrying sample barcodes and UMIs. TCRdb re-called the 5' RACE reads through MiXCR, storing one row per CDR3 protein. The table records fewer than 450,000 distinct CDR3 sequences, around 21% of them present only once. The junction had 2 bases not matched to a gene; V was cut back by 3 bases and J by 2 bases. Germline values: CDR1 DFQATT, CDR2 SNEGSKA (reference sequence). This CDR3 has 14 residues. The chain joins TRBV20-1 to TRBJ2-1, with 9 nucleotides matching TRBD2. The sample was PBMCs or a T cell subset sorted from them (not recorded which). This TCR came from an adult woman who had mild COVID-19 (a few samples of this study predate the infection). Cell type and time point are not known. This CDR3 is CSARGLAAYNEQFF. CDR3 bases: TGCAGTGCTAGGGGACTAGCAGCCTACAATGAGCAGTTCTTC.